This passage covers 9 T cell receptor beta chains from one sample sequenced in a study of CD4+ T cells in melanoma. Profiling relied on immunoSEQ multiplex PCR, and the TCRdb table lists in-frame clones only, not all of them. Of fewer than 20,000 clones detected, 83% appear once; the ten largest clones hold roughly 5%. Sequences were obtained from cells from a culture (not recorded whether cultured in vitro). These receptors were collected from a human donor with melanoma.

In nucleotides, the CDR3 is TGCGCCAGCGGGGGGGAGGCCGGCACCGGGGAGCTGTTTTTT. The encoded protein is CASGGEAGTGELFF. The J gene is TRBJ2-2, the V gene TRBV5-1; 7 nucleotides line up with TRBD2. The germline gives CDR1 SGHRS, CDR2 YFSETQ. The ends lost 7 bases at V and 4 bases at J; junction bases unmatched: 7. The CDR3 runs 14 residues.

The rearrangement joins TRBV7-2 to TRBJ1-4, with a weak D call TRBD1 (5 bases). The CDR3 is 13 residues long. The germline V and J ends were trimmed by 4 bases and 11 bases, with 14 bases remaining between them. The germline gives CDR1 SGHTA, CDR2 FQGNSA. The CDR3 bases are TGTGCCAGCAGCTGGAGCCTCGGGGGGAAACTGTTTTTT. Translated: CASSWSLGGKLFF. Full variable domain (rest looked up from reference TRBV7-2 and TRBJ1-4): GAGVSQSPSNKVTEKGKDVELRCDPISGHTALYWYRQSLGQGLEFLIYFQGNSAPDKSGLPSDRFSAERTGGSVSTLTIQRTQQEDSAVYLCASSWSLGGKLFFGSGTQLSVL.

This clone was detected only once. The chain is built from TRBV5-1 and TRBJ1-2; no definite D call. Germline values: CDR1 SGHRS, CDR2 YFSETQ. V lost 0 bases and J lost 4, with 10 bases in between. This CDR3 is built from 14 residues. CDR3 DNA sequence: TGCGCCAGCAGCTTGGCGAGGCAGTCCTATGGCTACACCTTC. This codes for CASSLARQSYGYTF.

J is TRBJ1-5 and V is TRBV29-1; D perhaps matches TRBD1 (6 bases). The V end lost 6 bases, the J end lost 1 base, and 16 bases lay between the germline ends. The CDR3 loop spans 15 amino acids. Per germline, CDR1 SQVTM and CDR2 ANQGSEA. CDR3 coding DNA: TGCAGCGTGGCCCTGAACAGGGACAGCAATCAGCCCCAGCATTTT. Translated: CSVALNRDSNQPQHF.

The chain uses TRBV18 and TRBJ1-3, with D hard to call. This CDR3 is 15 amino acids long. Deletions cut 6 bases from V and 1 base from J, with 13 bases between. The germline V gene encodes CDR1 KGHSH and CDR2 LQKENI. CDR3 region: CASSPTVGSGNTIYF. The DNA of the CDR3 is TGTGCCAGCTCGCCGACCGTTGGGTCTGGAAACACCATATATTTT.

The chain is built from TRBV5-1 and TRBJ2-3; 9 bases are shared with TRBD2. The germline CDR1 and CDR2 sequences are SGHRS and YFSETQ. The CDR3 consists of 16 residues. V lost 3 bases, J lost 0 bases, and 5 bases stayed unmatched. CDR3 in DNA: TGCGCCAGCAGCTCCGGACTAGCGACTAGCACAGATACGCAGTATTTT. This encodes CASSSGLATSTDTQYF. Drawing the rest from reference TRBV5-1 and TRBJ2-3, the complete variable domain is KAGVTQTPRYLIKTRGQQVTLSCSPISGHRSVSWYQQTPGQGLQFLFEYFSETQRNKGNFPGRFSGRQFSNSRSEMNVSTLELGDSALYLCASSSGLATSTDTQYFGPGTRLTVL.

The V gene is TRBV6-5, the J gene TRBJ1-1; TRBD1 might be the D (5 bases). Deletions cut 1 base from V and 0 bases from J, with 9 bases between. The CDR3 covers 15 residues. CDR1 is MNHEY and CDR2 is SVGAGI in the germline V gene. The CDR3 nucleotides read TGTGCCAGCAGTTACTTGACAGCGATGAACACTGAAGCTTTCTTT. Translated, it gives CASSYLTAMNTEAFF.

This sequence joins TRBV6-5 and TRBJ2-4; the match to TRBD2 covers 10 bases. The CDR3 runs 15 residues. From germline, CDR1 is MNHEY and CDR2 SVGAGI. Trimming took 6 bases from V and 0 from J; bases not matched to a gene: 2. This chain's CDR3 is CASRVAGGAKNIQYF. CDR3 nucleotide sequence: TGTGCCAGCAGGGTAGCGGGGGGAGCCAAAAACATTCAGTACTTC.

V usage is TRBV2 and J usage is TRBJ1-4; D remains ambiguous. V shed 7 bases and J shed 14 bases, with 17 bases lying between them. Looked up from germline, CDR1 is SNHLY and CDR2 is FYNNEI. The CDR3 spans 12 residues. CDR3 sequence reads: CASKLATLGLFF. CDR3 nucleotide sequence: TGTGCCAGCAAGTTGGCCACTTTGGGGCTGTTTTTT.